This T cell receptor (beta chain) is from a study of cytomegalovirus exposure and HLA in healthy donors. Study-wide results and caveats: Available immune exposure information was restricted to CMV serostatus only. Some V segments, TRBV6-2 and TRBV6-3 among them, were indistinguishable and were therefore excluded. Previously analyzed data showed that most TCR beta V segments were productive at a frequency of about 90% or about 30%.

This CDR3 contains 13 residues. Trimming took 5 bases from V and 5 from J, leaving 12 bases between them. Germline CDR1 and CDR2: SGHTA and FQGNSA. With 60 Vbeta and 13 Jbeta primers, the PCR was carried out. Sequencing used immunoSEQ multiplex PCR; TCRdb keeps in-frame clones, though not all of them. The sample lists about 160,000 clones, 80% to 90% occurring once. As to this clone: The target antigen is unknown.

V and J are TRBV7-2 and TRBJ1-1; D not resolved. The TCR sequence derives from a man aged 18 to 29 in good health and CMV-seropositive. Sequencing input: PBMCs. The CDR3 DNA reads TGTGCCAGCAGCCCCGTCGGTCTGACTGAAGCTTTCTTT. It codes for CASSPVGLTEAFF. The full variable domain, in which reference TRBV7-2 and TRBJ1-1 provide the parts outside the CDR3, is GAGVSQSPSNKVTEKGKDVELRCDPISGHTALYWYRQSLGQGLEFLIYFQGNSAPDKSGLPSDRFSAERTGGSVSTLTIQRTQQEDSAVYLCASSPVGLTEAFFGQGTRLTVV.